This T cell receptor beta chain comes out of a study of beta chain features in type 1 diabetes. Looking at the study overall: Healthy donors and patients showed comparable age, gender and cell yields. Study conclusions and caveats: In patients and controls equally, PCR might favor templates that are shorter. Shortening of TCRB CDR3s, moderate but significant, appeared in all four CD4+ subsets of Type 1 diabetes patients. Fewer junction insertions and more nucleotide deletions appeared in type 1 diabetes patients. In comparison with healthy donors, patients had naive, central memory and Treg TCRB repertoires that appeared more similar.

CDR3 length equals 12 residues. The germline V gene has CDR1 SQVTM and CDR2 ANQGSEA. The V end was cut by 6 bases, the J end by 5 bases, with 14 bases between. The whole isolated RNA underwent reverse transcription, so sequencing captured expressed TCRB transcripts. Data came from immunoSEQ multiplex PCR; TCRdb stores just in-frame clones and leaves some out. This sample yields under 350,000 clones, of which about 24% are seen a single time; 0.012% belongs to the top ten. Only a few counts were recorded for this clone. The antigen is undetermined. Material: naive CD4+ T cells from blood. This sequence originates from a woman between 25 and 40 years old with type 1 diabetes. The rearrangement links TRBV29-1 to TRBJ2-7; D is possibly TRBD2 (5 bases). The CDR3 bases are TGCAGCGTCAGTGGGAGTGCCAACGAGCAGTACTTC. This encodes CSVSGSANEQYF.